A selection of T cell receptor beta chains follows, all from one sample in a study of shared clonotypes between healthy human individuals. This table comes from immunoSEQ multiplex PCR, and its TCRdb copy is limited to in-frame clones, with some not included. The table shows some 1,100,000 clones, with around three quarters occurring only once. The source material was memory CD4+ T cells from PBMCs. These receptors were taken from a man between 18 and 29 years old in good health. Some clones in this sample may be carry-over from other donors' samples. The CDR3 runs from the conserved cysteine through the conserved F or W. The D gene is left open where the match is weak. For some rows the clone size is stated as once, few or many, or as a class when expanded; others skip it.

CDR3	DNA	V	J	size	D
CASSPRTGHTQYF	TGTGCCAGCAGCCCTCGGACAGGTCATACGCAGTATTTT	TRBV7-2	TRBJ2-3	-	TRBD1
CASSFRLITGELFF	TGTGCCAGCAGTTTTCGACTGATCACCGGGGAGCTGTTTTTT	TRBV6-1	TRBJ2-2	once	-
CASEMGAMNTEAFF	TGTGCCAGTGAGATGGGAGCCATGAACACTGAAGCTTTCTTT	TRBV19	TRBJ1-1	-	-
CATGPWTSGRAASPQDTQYF	TGTGCCACCGGCCCGTGGACTAGCGGGAGGGCCGCCTCGCCGCAGGATACGCAGTATTTT	TRBV19	TRBJ2-3	-	TRBD2
CASSPQGRALKSYTF	TGCGCCAGCAGCCCGCAAGGGCGCGCCTTGAAGAGCTACACCTTC	TRBV5-1	TRBJ1-2	once	-
CASSFRLGSGTDTQYF	TGTGCCAGCAGTTTTAGGCTCGGGAGCGGGACAGATACGCAGTATTTT	TRBV28	TRBJ2-3	-	-
CASSTSRGFETQYF	TGTGCCAGCAGTACATCAAGGGGGTTCGAGACCCAGTACTTC	TRBV5-4	TRBJ2-5	-	-
CASALWQTYNEQFF	TGTGCCAGCGCTCTCTGGCAGACCTACAATGAGCAGTTCTTC	TRBV5-4	TRBJ2-1	once	-
CASSLGSYGYTF	TGCGCCAGCAGCTTGGGGAGCTATGGCTACACCTTC	TRBV5-1	TRBJ1-2	-	-
CASSHSTTWGAFF	TGTGCCAGCAGCCACAGCACCACATGGGGAGCTTTCTTT	TRBV11-1	TRBJ1-1	few	-
CASSAQQGRETQYF	TGTGCCAGCAGTGCCCAACAGGGGCGGGAGACCCAGTACTTC	TRBV25-1	TRBJ2-5	-	TRBD1
CATNRGWANINTEAFF	TGTGCCACCAATAGAGGTTGGGCCAATATAAACACTGAAGCTTTCTTT	TRBV28	TRBJ1-1	-	-
CASDSHTGELFF	TGTGCCAGCGACAGTCATACCGGGGAGCTGTTTTTT	TRBV28	TRBJ2-2	-	-
CASTWDRGPSEQFF	TGTGCCAGCACTTGGGACAGGGGACCCTCGGAGCAGTTCTTC	TRBV2	TRBJ2-1	-	TRBD1
CASSYDSTGELFF	TGTGCCAGCAGCTATGACTCCACCGGGGAGCTGTTTTTT	TRBV5-8	TRBJ2-2	few	-
CASTTQGTDTQYF	TGTGCCAGCACTACACAGGGAACAGATACGCAGTATTTT	TRBV2	TRBJ2-3	few	-
CASRGGSGSPREQYF	TGTGCCAGCAGGGGAGGAAGCGGGAGCCCCCGCGAGCAGTACTTC	TRBV28	TRBJ2-7	-	TRBD2
CATSRARSAGGTEAFF	TGTGCCACCAGCAGAGCCCGGAGCGCAGGGGGCACTGAAGCTTTCTTT	TRBV15	TRBJ1-1	-	TRBD1
CASSYAGNGYTF	TGTGCCAGCAGTTACGCAGGGAATGGCTACACCTTC	TRBV6-5	TRBJ1-2	-	-
CASAMRGLMNTEAFF	TGTGCCAGCGCCATGCGGGGCCTAATGAACACTGAAGCTTTCTTT	TRBV5-8	TRBJ1-1	-	-
CASSWDGAQDTQYF	TGCGCCAGCAGCTGGGACGGCGCCCAAGATACGCAGTATTTT	TRBV5-1	TRBJ2-3	-	-
CASSATSAGYEQYF	TGTGCCAGCTCAGCCACTAGCGCTGGCTACGAGCAGTACTTC	TRBV18	TRBJ2-7	-	TRBD2
CSVQGAPKGPGANVLTF	TGCAGCGTTCAGGGGGCCCCCAAAGGTCCTGGGGCCAACGTCCTGACTTTC	TRBV29-1	TRBJ2-6	-	TRBD1
CASSLARDGEAFF	TGTGCCAGCAGCTTAGCGAGGGACGGTGAAGCTTTCTTT	TRBV7-2	TRBJ1-1	few	-
CASNRGGDNTEAFF	TGTGCCAGCAACAGGGGGGGAGATAACACTGAAGCTTTCTTT	TRBV7-9	TRBJ1-1	-	TRBD1
CSVGRDTNTGELFF	TGCAGCGTAGGACGGGACACGAACACCGGGGAGCTGTTTTTT	TRBV29-1	TRBJ2-2	-	-
CASSEASVPNYNEQFF	TGTGCCAGCAGTGAGGCTTCTGTACCGAATTACAATGAGCAGTTCTTC	TRBV6-4	TRBJ2-1	-	-
CAISESTGVTEAFF	TGTGCCATCAGTGAGTCCACAGGGGTCACTGAAGCTTTCTTT	TRBV10-3	TRBJ1-1	few	TRBD1
CASSLVGATGNTIYF	TGTGCCAGCAGTTTGGTAGGGGCTACTGGAAACACCATATATTTT	TRBV28	TRBJ1-3	-	-
CASSPLGLPGVEKLFF	TGTGCCAGCAGCCCATTGGGCCTCCCGGGCGTCGAAAAACTGTTTTTT	TRBV21-1	TRBJ1-4	once	-
CASSERGNEKLFF	TGTGCCAGCAGTGAAAGGGGTAATGAAAAACTGTTTTTT	TRBV6-5	TRBJ1-4	-	-
CASQNGQGHEQYF	TGTGCCAGTCAAAACGGACAGGGCCACGAGCAGTACTTC	TRBV28	TRBJ2-7	-	TRBD1
CSAINSDTQYF	TGCAGTGCTATCAATAGCGATACGCAGTATTTT	TRBV20-1	TRBJ2-3	-	-
CASSTIGTAMNTEAFF	TGTGCCAGCAGTACGATCGGGACAGCTATGAACACTGAAGCTTTCTTT	TRBV28	TRBJ1-1	-	TRBD1
CASSPPGQGLADTGELFF	TGTGCCAGCAGCCCCCCAGGTCAGGGACTAGCAGACACCGGGGAGCTGTTTTTT	TRBV4-2	TRBJ2-2	-	TRBD2
CASSFQRTTGELFF	TGTGCCAGCAGCTTCCAGCGAACCACCGGGGAGCTGTTTTTT	TRBV11-2	TRBJ2-2	-	-
CARFHYSPNQPQHF	TGTGCCAGGTTCCATTACAGCCCGAATCAGCCCCAGCATTTT	TRBV25-1	TRBJ1-5	few	-
CASSLSRQARGGYTF	TGTGCCAGCAGCCTCTCCAGACAGGCCCGTGGTGGCTACACCTTC	TRBV7-2	TRBJ1-2	once	-
CASSFLPPTSGVNTGELFF	TGTGCCAGCAGCTTTCTCCCCCCAACTAGCGGGGTTAACACCGGGGAGCTGTTTTTT	TRBV11-2	TRBJ2-2	-	TRBD2